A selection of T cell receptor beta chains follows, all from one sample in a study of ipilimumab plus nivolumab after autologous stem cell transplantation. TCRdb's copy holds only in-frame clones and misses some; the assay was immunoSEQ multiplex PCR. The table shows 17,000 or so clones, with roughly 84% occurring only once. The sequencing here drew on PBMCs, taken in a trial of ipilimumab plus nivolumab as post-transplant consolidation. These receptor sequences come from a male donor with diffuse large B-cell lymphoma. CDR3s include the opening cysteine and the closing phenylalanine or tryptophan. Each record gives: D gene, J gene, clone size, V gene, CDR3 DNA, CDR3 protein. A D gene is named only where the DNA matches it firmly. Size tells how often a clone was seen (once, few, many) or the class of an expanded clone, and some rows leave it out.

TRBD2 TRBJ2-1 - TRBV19 TGTGCCAGTAGTATGGGGGGCCGGGAGGGATTAGATGAGCAGTTCTTC CASSMGGREGLDEQFF
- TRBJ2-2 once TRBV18 TGTGCCAGCTCACAATCCCTCGCGACCAACACCGGGGAGCTGTTTTTT CASSQSLATNTGELFF
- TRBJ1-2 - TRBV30 TGTGCCTGGAGCACCGGCTATGAGGGCTACACCTTC CAWSTGYEGYTF
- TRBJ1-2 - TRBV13 TGTGCCAGCAGCCTCTCCAGGGGTTCTGGCTATGGCTACACCTTC CASSLSRGSGYGYTF
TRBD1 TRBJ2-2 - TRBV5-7 TGTGCCAGCAGCGGGGGACAGGGGACGGCCGGGGAGCTGTTTTTT CASSGGQGTAGELFF
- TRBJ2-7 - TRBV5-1 TGCGCCAGCAGCTTATGGGGCGACAACTACGAGCAGTACTTC CASSLWGDNYEQYF
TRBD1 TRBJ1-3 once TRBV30 TGTGCCTGGAGCGCCTGGGACAGGGGTTTAGGAAACACCATATATTTT CAWSAWDRGLGNTIYF
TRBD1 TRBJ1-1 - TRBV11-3 TGTGCCACCACAACGACAGGGAGACGGACTGAAGCTTTCTTT CATTTTGRRTEAFF
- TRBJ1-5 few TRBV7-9 TGTGCCAGCAGCTTAGTGGGAGGCGATCAGCCCCAGCATTTT CASSLVGGDQPQHF
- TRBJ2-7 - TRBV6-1 TGTGCCAGCAGTGAGGCGATGGGTGGCAGTCAATTCGAGCAGTACTTC CASSEAMGGSQFEQYF
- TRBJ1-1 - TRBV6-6 TGTGCCAGCAGTTACGGAGCAACCACTGAAGCTTTCTTT CASSYGATTEAFF
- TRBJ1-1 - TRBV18 TGTGCCAGCTCCCCCTGGGCACCAAGACTGAACACTGAAGCTTTCTTT CASSPWAPRLNTEAFF
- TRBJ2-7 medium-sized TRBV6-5 TGTGCCAGCAGTACGGGGGGCCAGGGACACTACGAGCAGTACTTC CASSTGGQGHYEQYF
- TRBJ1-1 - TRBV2 TGTGCCAGCAGAACGAATGAAGCTTTCTTT CASRTNEAFF
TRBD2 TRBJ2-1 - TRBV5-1 TGCGCCAGCAGCTCACTTAGCGGGAGCGACTACAATGAGCAGTTCTTC CASSSLSGSDYNEQFF
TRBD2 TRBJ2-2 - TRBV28 TGTGCCAGCAGTTCCCGACTAGCGACGAACACCGGGGAGCTGTTTTTT CASSSRLATNTGELFF
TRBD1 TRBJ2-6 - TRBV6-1 TGTGCCAGCCGGACAGGGGGAAACGTCCTGACTTTC CASRTGGNVLTF
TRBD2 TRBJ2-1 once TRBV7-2 TGTGCCAGCAGCTTGGGACTAGCGGGTAACAATGAGCAGTTCTTC CASSLGLAGNNEQFF
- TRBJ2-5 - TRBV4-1 TGCGCCAGCAGCTTTACTCACGCGGGGGCTGAGGAGACCCAGTACTTC CASSFTHAGAEETQYF
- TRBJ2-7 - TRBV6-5 TGTGCCAGCAGCAACCCGCGGGGGACAGCCAACAATTGGTACTTC CASSNPRGTANNWYF
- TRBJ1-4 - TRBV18 TGTGCCAGCTCAACAAATCAAGGCCCGAGGGTTGGGGAAAAACTGTTTTTT CASSTNQGPRVGEKLFF
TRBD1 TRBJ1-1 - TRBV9 TGTGCCAGCAGCGTAGTCTCACAGGGGGGGATCAACACTGAAGCTTTCTTT CASSVVSQGGINTEAFF
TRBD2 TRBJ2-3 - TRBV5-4 TGTGCCAGCAGCTTGGTCGCGGGGGACCCCACAGATACGCAGTATTTT CASSLVAGDPTDTQYF
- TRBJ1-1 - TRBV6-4 TGTGCCAGCAGTGGAGGAGTGGGCACTGAAGCTTTCTTT CASSGGVGTEAFF
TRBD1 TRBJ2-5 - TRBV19 TGTGCCAGTAGTACGGGACAGCAAGAGACCCAGTACTTC CASSTGQQETQYF
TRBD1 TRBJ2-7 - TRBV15 TGTGCCACCAGCAGAGGGGGACAGGGTATCGCCGAGCAGTACTTC CATSRGGQGIAEQYF
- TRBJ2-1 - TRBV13 TGTGCCAGCAGCACAAGACAGGGACTAGTATCCTACAATGAGCAGTTCTTC CASSTRQGLVSYNEQFF
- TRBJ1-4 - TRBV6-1 TGTGCCAGACCTTGGAGGGGCCCTAATGAAAAACTGTTTTTT CARPWRGPNEKLFF
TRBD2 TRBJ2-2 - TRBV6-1 TGTGCCAGCAGTGAAATTACCGGGACTAGCGGTCCGGGGGAGCTGTTTTTT CASSEITGTSGPGELFF
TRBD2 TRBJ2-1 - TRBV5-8 TGTGCCAGCAGCTATAGCGGGGGGGTAGATGAGCAGTTCTTC CASSYSGGVDEQFF
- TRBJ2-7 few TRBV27 TGTGCCAGCAGTTTGGGCCCGAGTTATAAGCAGTACTTC CASSLGPSYKQYF
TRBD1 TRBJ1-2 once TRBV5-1 TGCGCCAGCAGCTACGACAGGGGTACGCTCGCTGGCTACACCTTC CASSYDRGTLAGYTF
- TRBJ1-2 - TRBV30 TGTGCCTGGAGTTTCTTGGACAGTGTCTATGGCTACACCTTC CAWSFLDSVYGYTF
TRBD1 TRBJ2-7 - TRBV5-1 TGCGCCAGCAGCCCCGGGACAGGGTTGGGCGAGCAGTACTTC CASSPGTGLGEQYF
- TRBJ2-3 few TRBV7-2 TGTGCCAGCAGCTTAGACTACTCAGATATCCCAGATACGCAGTATTTT CASSLDYSDIPDTQYF
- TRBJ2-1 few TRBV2 TGTGCCAGCAGTGCTAGCGCAGCCTACAATGAGCAGTTCTTC CASSASAAYNEQFF
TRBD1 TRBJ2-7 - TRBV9 TGTGCCAGCAGCCCTCGGACAGGGTCGGACGAGCAGTACTTC CASSPRTGSDEQYF